The 4 T cell receptor beta chains reported below all come from one sample, sequenced in a study of blood T cell repertoires in COVID-19. Produced via immunoSEQ multiplex PCR; TCRdb's table is partial and in-frame only. The data show about 70,000 clones, about 85% seen once. Sequenced sample: peripheral blood. Receptors were obtained from an elderly man with acute or convalescent COVID-19.

The chain is built from TRBV7-9 and TRBJ2-7; D is perhaps TRBD1 (6 bases). V dropped 5 bases and J dropped 5 bases, with 16 bases sitting between them. From germline, CDR1 is SEHNR and CDR2 FQNEAQ (reference sequence). The CDR3 runs to 14 residues. This chain's CDR3 is CASSPWTDRNEQYF. CDR3 in DNA: TGTGCCAGCAGCCCCTGGACAGATCGAAACGAGCAGTACTTC.

The rearrangement links TRBV5-1 to TRBJ2-7; TRBD1 aligns across 8 bases. The length of the CDR3 is 15 residues. Per germline, CDR1 SGHRS and CDR2 YFSETQ. V was clipped by 4 bases and J by 2 bases; unmatched bases: 8. CDR3 sequence (DNA): TGCGCCAGCAGCCCTGGACAGGGCGGAACCTACGAGCAGTACTTC. This codes for CASSPGQGGTYEQYF.

Remarks on this clone: This sample includes further DNA sequences coding for the same CDR3. This rearrangement joins TRBV6-5 to TRBJ1-1; no firm D call. The CDR3 is made up of 14 amino acids. Trimming cost V 0 bases and J 3 bases, with 8 bases left between them. CDR1 is MNHEY, CDR2 SVGAGI, per germline. CDR3 coding DNA: TGTGCCAGCAGTTACTCCTCCGGGGACACTGAAGCTTTCTTT. It translates to CASSYSSGDTEAFF.

The CDR3 sequence is CASRNRDRLTYEQYF. CDR3 DNA: TGTGCCAGCAGGAATCGGGACAGACTAACCTACGAGCAGTACTTC. J is TRBJ2-7 and V is TRBV3-1 (or the pseudogene TRBV3-2); the match to TRBD1 covers 7 bases. V lost 6 bases, J lost 2 bases, and 10 bases stayed unmatched. The CDR3 runs to 15 residues. The germline gives CDR1 LGHDT, CDR2 YNNKEL (reference sequence).